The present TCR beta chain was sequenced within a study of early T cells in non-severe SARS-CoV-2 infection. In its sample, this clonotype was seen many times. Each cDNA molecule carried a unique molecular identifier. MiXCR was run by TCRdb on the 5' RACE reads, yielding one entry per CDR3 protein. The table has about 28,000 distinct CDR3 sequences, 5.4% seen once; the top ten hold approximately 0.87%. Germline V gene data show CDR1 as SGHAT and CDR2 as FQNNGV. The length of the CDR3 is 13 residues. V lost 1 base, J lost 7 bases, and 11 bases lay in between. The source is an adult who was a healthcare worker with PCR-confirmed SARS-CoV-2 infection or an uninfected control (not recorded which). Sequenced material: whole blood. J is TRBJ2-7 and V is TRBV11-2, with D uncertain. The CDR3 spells CASSLGTSPEQYF. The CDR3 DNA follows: TGTGCCAGCAGCTTAGGAACATCCCCGGAGCAGTACTTC. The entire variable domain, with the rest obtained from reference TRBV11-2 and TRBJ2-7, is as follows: EAGVAQSPRYKIIEKRQSVAFWCNPISGHATLYWYQQILGQGPKLLIQFQNNGVVDDSQLPKDRFSAERLKGVDSTLKIQPAKLEDSAVYLCASSLGTSPEQYFGPGTRLTVT.